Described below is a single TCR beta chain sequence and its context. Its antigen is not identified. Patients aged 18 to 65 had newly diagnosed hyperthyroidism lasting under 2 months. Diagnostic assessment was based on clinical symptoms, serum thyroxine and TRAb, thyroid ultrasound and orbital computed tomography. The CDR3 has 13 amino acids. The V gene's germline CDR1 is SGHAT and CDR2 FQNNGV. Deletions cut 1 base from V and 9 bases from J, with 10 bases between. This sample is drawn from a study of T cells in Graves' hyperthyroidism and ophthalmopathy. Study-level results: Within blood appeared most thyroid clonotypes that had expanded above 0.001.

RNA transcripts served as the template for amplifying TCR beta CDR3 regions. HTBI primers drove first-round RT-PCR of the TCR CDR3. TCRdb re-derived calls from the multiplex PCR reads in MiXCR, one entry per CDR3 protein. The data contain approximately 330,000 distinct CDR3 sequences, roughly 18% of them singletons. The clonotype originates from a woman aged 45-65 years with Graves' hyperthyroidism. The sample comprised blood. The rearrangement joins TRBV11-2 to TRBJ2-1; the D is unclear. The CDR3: CASSLGVVGEQFF. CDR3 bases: TGTGCCAGCAGCTTAGGGGTAGTAGGTGAGCAGTTCTTC.